The clone carrying this T cell receptor beta chain came up a few times. Its antigen is unknown. This specimen comes from a study of somatic mutations in cytotoxic T cells in rheumatoid arthritis. V was cut by 8 bases and J by 1 base, with 9 bases left in between. Looked up from germline, CDR1 is SGHVS and CDR2 is FNYEAQ. This CDR3 contains 13 residues. The repertoire was sequenced with immunoSEQ multiplex PCR; TCRdb's copy has only in-frame clones and lacks some. The sample contains tens of thousands of clones, approximately 80% of which appear only once. Overall study findings and caveats: The study found CD8+ clonality increased with age in rheumatoid arthritis patients, not healthy controls. TRBV07 showed slight underrepresentation in rheumatoid arthritis patients, unadjusted for multiple comparisons.

The receptor was isolated from a man between 35 and 55 years old in good health. The V and J genes are TRBV7-6 and TRBJ1-5; a possible D gene is TRBD1 (5 bases). Sequenced: CD8+ T cells sorted from blood. CDR3 sequence reads: CASGGASNQPQHF. The DNA of the CDR3 is TGTGCCAGCGGGGGAGCGAGCAATCAGCCCCAGCATTTT. The full variable domain, with the rest looked up from reference TRBV7-6 and TRBJ1-5, is GAGVSQSPRYKVTKRGQDVALRCDPISGHVSLYWYRQALGQGPEFLTYFNYEAQQDKSGLPNDRFSAERPEGSISTLTIQRTEQRDSAMYRCASGGASNQPQHFGDGTRLSIL.